These 5 T cell receptor beta chains came from one sample sequenced in a study of early stage breast cancer tumors. Repertoires were generated with immunoSEQ multiplex PCR, while TCRdb's copy carries only in-frame clones and drops some. The data show 25,000 to 35,000 clones, with 80% seen just once and about 13% held by the top ten. The sequenced material came from blood. Receptor source: a person between 60 and 70 years old with breast cancer.

The rearrangement uses TRBV7-2 and TRBJ2-5, with 9 nucleotides matching TRBD1. This CDR3 is built from 14 residues. V shed 5 bases, J shed 5 bases, and the junction held 6 bases outside the gene matches. Germline CDR1 and CDR2: SGHTA and FQGNSA. This chain's CDR3 is CASSIQGAHETQYF. The CDR3 region has the DNA TGTGCCAGCAGCATACAGGGGGCGCATGAGACCCAGTACTTC.

The chain links TRBV29-1 to TRBJ2-1; no clear D. The ends were cut back, 6 bases at V and 5 bases at J, with 5 bases in the middle. The germline V gene has CDR1 SQVTM and CDR2 ANQGSEA. The CDR3 extends over 10 amino acids. The CDR3 sequence: CSVQNNEQFF. CDR3 coding DNA: TGCAGCGTCCAAAACAATGAGCAGTTCTTC.

V usage is TRBV6-6 and J usage is TRBJ2-1; possible D gene TRBD2, 5 bases. The CDR3 extends over 13 amino acids. Germline loops: CDR1 MNHNY, CDR2 SVGAGI (reference sequence). Trimming stripped 2 bases from V and 7 bases from J, with 9 bases between. The CDR3 is CASSYASLNEQFF. Written as DNA, the CDR3 is TGTGCCAGCAGTTACGCTAGCCTGAATGAGCAGTTCTTC.

The chain has TRBV18 and TRBJ1-4, with 9 bases that match TRBD1. This CDR3 contains 15 residues. Germline CDR1 is KGHSH and CDR2 is LQKENI. The trim removed 2 bases at V and 7 bases at J, leaving 5 bases unmatched. CDR3 loop: CASSPGTGRSEKLFF. The CDR3 DNA sequence: TGTGCCAGCTCACCAGGGACAGGGCGGAGTGAAAAACTGTTTTTT.

The table lists this clone with a count of one. The CDR3 bases are TGCAGCGTTATAGGGACTGCCATTCAGTACTTC. Translating gives CSVIGTAIQYF. The rearrangement uses TRBV29-1 and TRBJ2-4; TRBD2 is a possible D gene (6 bases). V was pared by 5 bases and J by 9 bases, with 11 bases between. CDR1 and CDR2 from the germline V gene are SQVTM and ANQGSEA. This CDR3 contains 11 residues. Full variable domain (outside the CDR3, taken from reference TRBV29-1 and TRBJ2-4): SAVISQKPSRDICQRGTSLTIQCQVDSQVTMMFWYRQQPGQSLTLIATANQGSEATYESGFVIDKFPISRPNLTFSTLTVSNMSPEDSSIYLCSVIGTAIQYFGAGTRLSVL.